This record covers a single TCR beta chain. This sample was included in a study of T-cell memory formation after mild COVID-19. Via MiXCR, TCRdb re-called the 5' RACE reads, giving one row per CDR3 protein. The sample lists approximately 410,000 distinct CDR3 sequences, less than 25% occurring once. V gave up 4 bases and J gave up 5 bases; unmatched junction bases: 7. The length of the CDR3 is 15 residues. Germline CDR1 MNHEY, CDR2 SVGAGI. The sequenced sample consisted of PBMCs or a T cell subset sorted from them (not recorded which). The TCR sequence derives from an adult woman who had mild COVID-19 (a few samples of this study predate the infection). Cell type and time point are not known. This sequence joins TRBV6-5 and TRBJ2-1, with 8 bases matching TRBD1. CDR3 residues: CASSSPDRADNEQFF. As DNA, the CDR3 is TGTGCCAGCAGTTCCCCGGACAGGGCGGACAATGAGCAGTTCTTC.